The 28 T cell receptor beta chains below come from one sample, sequenced in a study of T cell repertoires in cytomegalovirus infection. These receptors' antigens are unknown. TCRdb called the reads again in MiXCR, with one record for every CDR3 protein. The sample holds 830,000 or so distinct CDR3 sequences, over 25% seen once. This specimen consisted of cultured CD8+ T cells from PBMCs, obtained from culture after CMV antigen stimulation. The receptors shown here come from a human donor in good health (CMV status not recorded). Some clones in this sample may be carry-over from other donors' samples.

This chain connects TRBV5-4 to TRBJ1-1; no clear D gene. Trimming shortened V by 0 bases and J by 1 base, and 19 bases separated the two germline ends. CDR3 length: 18 amino acids. Germline V gene data show CDR1 as SGHNT and CDR2 as YYREEE (reference sequence). The DNA for the CDR3 is TGTGCCAGCAGCTTGGGAGTTGAACGAGGATCACCGAACACTGAAGCTTTCTTT. Protein: CASSLGVERGSPNTEAFF.

The chain recombines TRBV6-2 or TRBV6-3 with TRBJ1-1; possible D gene TRBD1, 6 bases. CDR1 is MNHEY and CDR2 is SVGEGT in the germline V gene. The V end lost 6 bases, the J end lost 7 bases, and 18 bases lay between the germline ends. The CDR3 covers 14 residues. The CDR3 loop is CASSTSGGGGEAFF. The DNA for the CDR3 is TGTGCCAGCAGCACCTCGGGAGGGGGGGGTGAAGCTTTCTTT.

This clonotype was observed at least ten times. J is TRBJ1-2 and V is TRBV7-2; TRBD1 aligns across 8 bases. V shed 1 base, J shed 5 bases, and the junction held 3 bases outside the gene matches. Germline CDR1 reads SGHTA; CDR2 reads FQGNSA. The CDR3 has 14 residues. The CDR3 spells CASSLDRGTYGYTF. CDR3 coding DNA: TGTGCCAGCAGCTTAGACAGGGGGACATATGGCTACACCTTC.

The chain uses TRBV27 and TRBJ2-1, with 11 positions matching TRBD2. The CDR3 length is 13 residues. Germline V gene sequence: CDR1 MNHEY, CDR2 SMNVEV (reference sequence). V gave up 5 bases and J gave up 9 bases; unmatched junction bases: 3. The CDR3 nucleotides read TGTGCCAGCAGTGGCGGACTAGCGGGTGAGCAGTTCTTC. This sequence encodes CASSGGLAGEQFF.

This clonotype has a count of ten or more. J is TRBJ2-1 and V is TRBV7-2, with no clear D. The CDR3 sequence is 14 residues long. Germline values: CDR1 SGHTA, CDR2 FQGNSA. The V end was cut by 1 base, the J end by 6 bases, with 10 bases between. The CDR3 coding sequence is TGTGCCAGCAGCTTAGAAAGCTCGAGCAATGAGCAGTTCTTC. Translation: CASSLESSSNEQFF.

The genes are TRBV25-1 and TRBJ2-1, with 11 bases that match TRBD2. This CDR3 is 14 amino acids long. Germline assignment: CDR1 MGHDK and CDR2 SYGVNS. The junction had 7 bases not matched to a gene; V was cut back by 7 bases and J by 8 bases. CDR3 residues: CASILAGGHDEQFF. In DNA form, the CDR3 reads TGTGCCAGCATCCTAGCGGGGGGACATGATGAGCAGTTCTTC.

This clonotype appeared many times. J is TRBJ2-3 and V is TRBV7-9; D is possibly TRBD2 (5 bases). Germline CDR1 SEHNR, CDR2 FQNEAQ (reference sequence). The V and J ends lost 2 bases and 1 base respectively, with 19 bases between them. This CDR3 is 18 amino acids long. The chain's CDR3 is CASSLLPGVSSGTDTQYF. CDR3 DNA: TGTGCCAGCAGCTTACTTCCCGGGGTTTCCTCTGGCACAGATACGCAGTATTTT.

This sequence joins TRBV11-2 and TRBJ2-7; either TRBD1 or TRBD2 may supply D (5 bases each). Trimming took 6 bases from V and 0 from J, leaving 18 bases between them. Germline values: CDR1 SGHAT, CDR2 FQNNGV. The CDR3 runs 16 residues. In DNA, the CDR3 is TGTGCCAGCAGAACGGGGCCCTGGGAAGGCTCCTACGAGCAGTACTTC. Protein: CASRTGPWEGSYEQYF. The full variable domain, rest sourced from reference TRBV11-2 and TRBJ2-7, is EAGVAQSPRYKIIEKRQSVAFWCNPISGHATLYWYQQILGQGPKLLIQFQNNGVVDDSQLPKDRFSAERLKGVDSTLKIQPAKLEDSAVYLCASRTGPWEGSYEQYFGPGTRLTVT.

This clonotype occurred a few times. This chain joins TRBV6-1 and TRBJ2-5; no firm D call. The CDR3 consists of 13 residues. Germline CDR1 and CDR2: MNHNS and SASEGT. V was cut by 6 bases and J by 5 bases, with 13 bases left in between. CDR3 nucleotide sequence: TGTGCCAGCAGAAAGGGTCTTGGTGAGACCCAGTACTTC. Translating gives CASRKGLGETQYF.

This clonotype was detected only a few times. This chain joins TRBV9 and TRBJ2-3; TRBD2 aligns across 15 bases. The germline CDR1 and CDR2 sequences are SGDLS and YYNGEE. Trimming cost V 3 bases and J 0 bases; bases outside gene matches: 8. CDR3 length: 19 residues. The CDR3 protein is CASSAGTSGGITSTDTQYF. The CDR3 DNA is TGTGCCAGCAGCGCCGGGACTAGCGGGGGGATCACTAGCACAGATACGCAGTATTTT.

This clonotype was recorded a few times. V and J are TRBV5-5 and TRBJ2-1; TRBD2 is a possible D gene (6 bases). V lost 2 bases and J lost 12, with 24 bases in between. Germline V gene sequence: CDR1 SGHKS, CDR2 YYEKEE (reference sequence). The length of the CDR3 is 16 residues. In DNA form, the CDR3 reads TGTGCCAGCAGCTTTCGACCGGGACTGGGAGCAAAGGGGCAGTTCTTC. Protein sequence: CASSFRPGLGAKGQFF.

V and J are TRBV29-1 and TRBJ2-1, with 9 bases lining up with TRBD2. Trimming cost V 3 bases and J 5 bases; bases outside gene matches: 2. Germline CDR1 is SQVTM and CDR2 is ANQGSEA. The CDR3 totals 13 residues. The CDR3 DNA is TGCAGCGTTGACCTAGCGGGGAACAATGAGCAGTTCTTC. The encoded protein is CSVDLAGNNEQFF.

This clonotype has more than one count but fewer than ten. The V gene is TRBV5-1, the J gene TRBJ2-1; 14 nucleotides match TRBD2. The germline CDR1 and CDR2 sequences are SGHRS and YFSETQ. V was pared by 4 bases and J by 0 bases, with 12 bases of the junction left unmatched. The CDR3 spans 20 residues. The CDR3 nucleotides read TGCGCCAGCAGCGACGGAAAGGGACTAGCGGGGGCCTCCTCCTACAATGAGCAGTTCTTC. Translated, it gives CASSDGKGLAGASSYNEQFF.

This clonotype was counted between two and nine times. The rearrangement links TRBV6-1 to TRBJ2-1; 7 bases fit TRBD1. This CDR3 is built from 14 residues. The trim removed 5 bases at V and 7 bases at J, leaving 8 bases unmatched. Germline CDR1 and CDR2: MNHNS and SASEGT. The chain's CDR3 is CASSRRGQGNEQFF. The CDR3 bases are TGTGCCAGCAGTAGAAGGGGGCAGGGGAATGAGCAGTTCTTC.

V is TRBV7-6 and J is TRBJ1-1, with D perhaps matching TRBD1 (5 bases). Trimming removed 5 bases from V and 1 base from J, with 11 bases in between. Germline V gene lookup returns CDR1 SGHVS and CDR2 FNYEAQ. The CDR3 spans 14 residues. The CDR3 DNA is TGTGCCAGCAGCCGGGGGTCGGAGAACACTGAAGCTTTCTTT. It translates to CASSRGSENTEAFF.

The gene calls are TRBV5-5 and TRBJ2-1; 8 bases agree with TRBD2. CDR3 size: 16 residues. CDR1 SGHKS and CDR2 YYEKEE come from the germline V gene (reference sequence). J was trimmed by 5 bases and V by 0 bases; bases with no gene match: 7. The CDR3 bases are TGTGCCAGCAGCTTGGATAGAGCGGGGGTGCACAATGAGCAGTTCTTC. It specifies CASSLDRAGVHNEQFF. Full variable domain (rest looked up from reference TRBV5-5 and TRBJ2-1): DAGVTQSPTHLIKTRGQQVTLRCSPISGHKSVSWYQQVLGQGPQFIFQYYEKEERGRGNFPDRFSARQFPNYSSELNVNALLLGDSALYLCASSLDRAGVHNEQFFGPGTRLTVL.

This clonotype was seen only a few times. This rearrangement joins TRBV7-9 to TRBJ2-1; a weak D match, TRBD2 (5 bases). Germline V lookup: CDR1 SEHNR, CDR2 FQNEAQ (reference sequence). With 5 bases removed from V and 2 bases from J, the gap between germline ends came to 10 bases. CDR3 length: 14 amino acids. The CDR3 coding sequence is TGTGCCAGCAGCCCCCAGGAGGCCTACAATGAGCAGTTCTTC. It codes for CASSPQEAYNEQFF.

The chain has TRBV27 and TRBJ1-1, with D possibly TRBD1 on 5 matching bases. Germline V gene sequence: CDR1 MNHEY, CDR2 SMNVEV (reference sequence). The CDR3 totals 15 residues. V lost 10 bases and J 3 bases, leaving 21 bases between the germline ends. The CDR3 DNA reads TGTGCCACCATCGGGAGGGGCCGCGGGCACACTGAAGCTTTCTTT. Amino acid sequence: CATIGRGRGHTEAFF.

V usage is TRBV6-5 and J usage is TRBJ2-7; tentative D call: TRBD1 (6 bases). Germline V gene sequence: CDR1 MNHEY, CDR2 SVGAGI. The CDR3 spans 13 residues. V gave up 5 bases and J gave up 5 bases, with 13 bases separating them. This chain's CDR3 is CASSPNYRDEQYV. The CDR3 nucleotides read TGTGCCAGCAGTCCGAATTACAGGGACGAGCAGTACGTC.

The chain couples TRBV19 to TRBJ1-5; D not resolved. The CDR3 is 13 amino acids. CDR1 and CDR2 (germline): LNHDA, SQIVND (reference sequence). V was pared by 6 bases and J by 1 base, with 7 bases between. DNA for the CDR3: TGTGCCAGTAGAATTTTCAGCAATCAGCCCCAGCATTTT. Protein: CASRIFSNQPQHF.

The CDR3 DNA follows: TGTGCCATCAGTGTAGCGGGGGCCGAGCAGTTCTTC. Protein product: CAISVAGAEQFF. The chain joins TRBV10-3 to TRBJ2-1; 9 bases match TRBD2. With V trimmed by 4 bases and J by 10 bases, 2 bases remained unmatched. CDR1 ENHRY and CDR2 SYGVKD come from the germline V gene. This CDR3 has 12 amino acids.

This clonotype was counted a few times. This chain uses TRBV6-5 with TRBJ1-1; 8 bases match TRBD1. Trimming removed 5 bases from V and 6 bases from J; junction bases left unmatched: 11. This CDR3 region has 15 residues. Germline V gives CDR1 MNHEY, CDR2 SVGAGI. The CDR3 nucleotides read TGTGCCAGCAGTCCACCTACCGGACAGGGAGCTGAAGCTTTCTTT. It translates to CASSPPTGQGAEAFF.

This clonotype came up once. The chain employs TRBV5-4 and TRBJ2-3; 8 nucleotides line up with TRBD1. The CDR3 runs to 15 residues. V gave up 4 bases and J gave up 6 bases; unmatched junction bases: 10. CDR1 and CDR2 (germline): SGHNT, YYREEE (reference sequence). The DNA for the CDR3 is TGTGCCAGCAGCCTTACGGACAGGGTTGGGGATACGCAGTATTTT. As protein: CASSLTDRVGDTQYF. Filled out from reference TRBV5-4 and TRBJ2-3, the complete variable domain reads ETGVTQSPTHLIKTRGQQVTLRCSSQSGHNTVSWYQQALGQGPQFIFQYYREEENGRGNFPPRFSGLQFPNYSSELNVNALELDDSALYLCASSLTDRVGDTQYFGPGTRLTVL.

This clonotype appeared many times. J is TRBJ1-1 and V is TRBV7-2; 10 nucleotides align to TRBD1. The CDR3 is 15 residues long. Trimming took 5 bases from V and 4 from J; bases not matched to a gene: 7. Germline CDR1 and CDR2: SGHTA and FQGNSA. As DNA, the CDR3 is TGTGCCAGCAGCCTGACAGGGGGCTGGGGCACTGAAGCTTTCTTT. The encoded protein is CASSLTGGWGTEAFF.

This clonotype was detected only once. A read error may explain this, as a much larger clone is one base away. This sequence joins TRBV7-2 and TRBJ1-6; D is possibly TRBD1 (5 bases). Germline CDR1 reads SGHTA; CDR2 reads FQGNSA. The CDR3 runs to 16 residues. Here the CDR3 DNA reads TGTGCCAGCAATATCGGGGACCTAACTACTAATTCACTCCTCCACTTT. Translation gives CASNIGDLTTNSLLHF.

The chain is built from TRBV27 and TRBJ2-1; tentatively, D is TRBD1 (5 bases). Trimming took off 3 bases at V and 10 bases at J, with 10 bases between the two ends. The CDR3 consists of 12 residues. Germline assignment: CDR1 MNHEY and CDR2 SMNVEV (reference sequence). The CDR3 DNA reads TGTGCCAGCAGTTTTCAGGGCAGAGAGCAGTTCTTC. It codes for CASSFQGREQFF.

The J gene is TRBJ2-3, the V gene TRBV27; 7 bases map to TRBD1. The CDR3 is made up of 17 amino acids. Per the germline V gene, CDR1 is MNHEY and CDR2 is SMNVEV (reference sequence). J was trimmed by 0 bases and V by 5 bases; bases with no gene match: 11. Here the CDR3 DNA reads TGTGCCAGCAGTATCCCCCGGGCAGGGGGTAGCACAGATACGCAGTATTTT. Amino acid sequence: CASSIPRAGGSTDTQYF.

J is TRBJ1-2 and V is TRBV5-6; 9 bases line up with TRBD1. Germline CDR1 and CDR2: SGHDT and YYEEEE. V gave up 1 base and J gave up 9 bases; unmatched junction bases: 7. This CDR3 spans 14 amino acids. Here the CDR3 reads CASSLITGGVSYTF. The CDR3 bases are TGTGCCAGCAGCTTGATCACAGGGGGCGTAAGCTACACCTTC.